Each of the 16 T cell receptor beta chains below was sequenced from the same sample in a study of blood T cell repertoires in COVID-19. Measured with immunoSEQ multiplex PCR; TCRdb has only the in-frame clones, and not every one. Among about 170,000 clones listed, 70% to 85% were seen once. The sample was PBMCs or T cells enriched from blood (not recorded which). The receptors shown here come from a man aged 45-65 years who had recovered from COVID-19.

V gene TRBV27 combines with J gene TRBJ2-7, with a weak D call TRBD1 (6 bases). The CDR3 extends over 15 amino acids. From germline, CDR1 is MNHEY and CDR2 SMNVEV (reference sequence). The ends were cut back, 2 bases at V and 7 bases at J, with 18 bases in the middle. This chain's CDR3 is CASSLAGAWTSEQYF. CDR3 nucleotides: TGTGCCAGCAGTTTAGCAGGGGCCTGGACTTCGGAGCAGTACTTC.

The rearrangement links TRBV19 to TRBJ1-2, with no clear D. With 2 bases removed from V and 2 bases from J, the gap between germline ends came to 6 bases. There are 13 residues in the CDR3. Germline-derived CDR1 and CDR2 are LNHDA and SQIVND (reference sequence). The CDR3 DNA sequence: TGTGCCAGTAGTATAAACAGAAACTATGGCTACACCTTC. Its translation: CASSINRNYGYTF.

This clone was recorded only once. The rearrangement uses TRBV27 and TRBJ1-6; tentative D call: TRBD1 (5 bases). Trimming left V 5 bases short and J 9 bases short, with 11 bases between. The CDR3 has 13 amino acids. Germline CDR1 reads MNHEY; CDR2 reads SMNVEV (reference sequence). The DNA for the CDR3 is TGTGCCAGCAGTGTTTGGGGCATTTCACCCCTCCACTTT. It encodes CASSVWGISPLHF.

This chain joins TRBV24-1 and TRBJ2-3; 10 positions match TRBD1. The germline V gene has CDR1 KGHDR and CDR2 SFDVKD. V was clipped by 2 bases and J by 6 bases; unmatched bases: 4. The CDR3 is made up of 15 amino acids. The CDR3 nucleotides are TGTGCCACCAGTGATTGGGGACAGGGGACCGATACGCAGTATTTT. It translates to CATSDWGQGTDTQYF.

This clone was observed a handful of times. V usage is TRBV2 and J usage is TRBJ1-1, with a tentative D call TRBD1 (6 bases). This CDR3 has 13 residues. The V gene lost 8 bases and the J gene lost 0 bases, with 10 bases spanning the gap. The germline V gene encodes CDR1 SNHLY and CDR2 FYNNEI. As DNA, the CDR3 is TGTGCCAGCGTGAGGGGGATGAACACTGAAGCTTTCTTT. This gives the protein CASVRGMNTEAFF.

This clone was recorded a few times. The J gene is TRBJ1-1, the V gene TRBV18, with 7 bases lining up with TRBD1. The V segment lost 6 bases and the J segment 4 bases; nucleotides outside the gene matches: 8. Germline CDR1 and CDR2: KGHSH and LQKENI. The CDR3 contains 14 residues. CDR3 DNA: TGTGCCAGCTCCCTCGACAGGGCGAGCACTGAAGCTTTCTTT. Residues: CASSLDRASTEAFF.

The J gene is TRBJ2-7, the V gene TRBV5-1, with 9 positions matching TRBD1. This CDR3 is 16 amino acids long. The germline CDR1 and CDR2 sequences are SGHRS and YFSETQ. The trim removed 1 base at V and 7 bases at J, leaving 12 bases unmatched. CDR3 DNA sequence: TGCGCCAGCAGCTTGCCTCGGACAGGGGACAAGGGGGAGCAGTACTTC. It yields the protein CASSLPRTGDKGEQYF.

The rearrangement links TRBV29-1 to TRBJ2-3; maybe TRBD1 (6 bases). This CDR3 is 14 amino acids long. V lost 8 bases and J lost 0, with 15 bases in between. Germline values: CDR1 SQVTM, CDR2 ANQGSEA. CDR3 residues: CSLRTAPSTDTQYF. CDR3 bases: TGCAGCTTGCGGACAGCACCTAGCACAGATACGCAGTATTTT.

The chain couples TRBV5-5 to TRBJ1-3; 8 bases are shared with TRBD1. V trimming: 0 bases; J trimming: 2 bases; junction bases outside the gene matches: 4. The CDR3 sequence is 16 residues long. The germline V gene has CDR1 SGHKS and CDR2 YYEKEE (reference sequence). The CDR3 nucleotides are TGTGCCAGCAGCTTGGGGAGGACAGGGCCTGGAAACACCATATATTTT. As protein: CASSLGRTGPGNTIYF. Together with reference TRBV5-5 and TRBJ1-3, the CDR3 gives the full variable domain: DAGVTQSPTHLIKTRGQQVTLRCSPISGHKSVSWYQQVLGQGPQFIFQYYEKEERGRGNFPDRFSARQFPNYSSELNVNALLLGDSALYLCASSLGRTGPGNTIYFGEGSWLTVV.

By sample share, this clone is large. The J gene is TRBJ1-1, the V gene TRBV20-1, with TRBD1 matching 7 bases. In germline, CDR1 is DFQATT, CDR2 SNEGSKA (reference sequence). J gave up 4 bases and V 3 bases, and 5 bases lay outside the gene matches. CDR3 length: 13 residues. The CDR3 DNA reads TGCAGTGCTAGTTGGGACAGAAGCACTGAAGCTTTCTTT. It is translated as CSASWDRSTEAFF.

The chain combines TRBV27 with TRBJ1-2; TRBD1 matches 7 bases. The CDR3 is made up of 15 amino acids. Germline assignment: CDR1 MNHEY and CDR2 SMNVEV (reference sequence). Germline trimming cut 4 bases from V and 4 bases from J; bases unmatched to any gene: 9. CDR3 in DNA: TGTGCCAGCAGTTACAGGGGAACTCTCTCCTATGGCTACACCTTC. It codes for CASSYRGTLSYGYTF.

V and J are TRBV11-2 and TRBJ1-1, with TRBD1 matching 11 bases. The ends lost 5 bases at V and 7 bases at J; junction bases unmatched: 18. This CDR3 comprises 18 residues. Germline V gives CDR1 SGHAT, CDR2 FQNNGV. In DNA form, the CDR3 reads TGTGCCAGCAGCCCCCGGGACAGGGGGAGAGGGCCCTCCGTTGAAGCTTTCTTT. This codes for CASSPRDRGRGPSVEAFF.

The genes are TRBV7-8 and TRBJ1-1; possible D gene TRBD1, 5 bases. V was shortened by 5 bases and J by 2 bases, with 9 bases between the two germline ends. Per germline, CDR1 SGHVS and CDR2 FQNEAQ. The CDR3 covers 13 residues. CDR3 sequence (DNA): TGTGCCAGCAGCAACGGGGGAAACACTGAAGCTTTCTTT. Protein product: CASSNGGNTEAFF.

V usage is TRBV29-1 and J usage is TRBJ2-5; D unresolved. Germline V gives CDR1 SQVTM, CDR2 ANQGSEA. V was clipped by 2 bases and J by 5 bases, with 12 bases between them. The CDR3 length is 13 residues. The CDR3 spells CSVEQSRRETQYF. DNA of the CDR3: TGCAGCGTTGAACAATCTAGACGGGAGACCCAGTACTTC.

The chain has TRBV14 and TRBJ1-4, with D possibly TRBD1 on 5 matching bases. V shed 2 bases and J shed 0 bases, with 13 bases lying between them. Germline V lookup: CDR1 SGHDN, CDR2 FVKESK. The CDR3 has 17 amino acids. The CDR3 DNA reads TGTGCCAGCAGCCAACAGGGCCGAAGGACAACTAATGAAAAACTGTTTTTT. It specifies CASSQQGRRTTNEKLFF.

The rearrangement joins TRBV18 to TRBJ1-1; D is ambiguous. This CDR3 has 17 residues. Deletions cut 2 bases from V and 1 base from J, with 17 bases between. The V gene's germline CDR1 is KGHSH and CDR2 LQKENI. DNA of the CDR3: TGTGCCAGCTCACCAAAAACCGGGAGCCCCCAGAACACTGAAGCTTTCTTT. This translates into CASSPKTGSPQNTEAFF.